The following is a T cell receptor (beta chain) sequence with its context. Its target is unknown. Generated by immunoSEQ multiplex PCR, the TCRdb table keeps only in-frame clones and is missing some. The repertoire has approximately 2,000,000 clones, about 94% of them found once; the top ten carry about 1.6%. The source of the sample is a study of shared clonotypes between healthy human individuals. General study points: Roughly 5% of naive CD4 clonotypes were common to a few donors. Donors were few, which limited the genetic and exposure-history diversity represented.

Naive CD8 cells were CD45RO-negative, positively selected for CCR7, excluding terminally differentiated effector memory CD45RA+ cells. The receptor was isolated from a man between 18 and 29 years old in good health. Some clones in this sample may be carry-over from other donors' samples. Material: naive CD8+ T cells from PBMCs.

The CDR3 spells CASSPGQAEDYGYTF. The CDR3 DNA sequence: TGTGCCAGCAGCCCCGGACAGGCTGAGGACTATGGCTACACCTTC. The chain carries TRBV7-3 and TRBJ1-2; 7 bases map to TRBD1. Per germline, CDR1 SGHTA and CDR2 FQGTGA. The V and J ends lost 5 bases and 3 bases, in that order; junction bases with no gene match: 9. CDR3 length: 15 residues.